This TCR beta chain was identified during a study of patients and donors after allogeneic stem cell transplantation. From the RT-PCR reads, TCRdb called clonotypes with MiXCR, one entry per CDR3 protein. This repertoire shows about 150,000 distinct CDR3 sequences, about two fifths found once; its top ten account for approximately 50%. The CDR3 contains 15 residues. Looked up from germline, CDR1 is WSHSY and CDR2 is SAAADI. Deletions cut 4 bases from V and 7 bases from J, with 17 bases between. This clonotype has only a few counts. This sequence joins TRBV10-2 and TRBJ2-1; possible D gene TRBD2, 6 bases. This TCR was sampled from a human donor who was either an allogeneic HSCT recipient or a stem cell or donor lymphocyte infusion donor (not recorded which). It is not recorded whose cells these are; they may come from a transplant donor. The specimen sequenced was blood, either unsorted or a sorted T cell fraction (not recorded which). For the CDR3, the DNA is TGCGCCAGCAGTGGTCCGACACGTGGGGGGAATGAGCAGTTCTTC. Protein: CASSGPTRGGNEQFF.